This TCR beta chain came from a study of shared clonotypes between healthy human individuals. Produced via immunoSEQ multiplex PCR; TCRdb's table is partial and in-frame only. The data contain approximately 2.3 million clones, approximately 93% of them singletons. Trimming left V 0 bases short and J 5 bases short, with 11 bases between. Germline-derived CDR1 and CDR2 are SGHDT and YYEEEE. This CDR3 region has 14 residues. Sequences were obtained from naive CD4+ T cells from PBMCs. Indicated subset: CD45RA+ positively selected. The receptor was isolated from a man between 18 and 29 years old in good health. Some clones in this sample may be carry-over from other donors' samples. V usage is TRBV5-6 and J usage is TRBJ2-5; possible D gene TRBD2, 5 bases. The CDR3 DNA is TGTGCCAGCAGCTTGGCCGGGGTAGGGGAGACCCAGTACTTC. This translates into CASSLAGVGETQYF.